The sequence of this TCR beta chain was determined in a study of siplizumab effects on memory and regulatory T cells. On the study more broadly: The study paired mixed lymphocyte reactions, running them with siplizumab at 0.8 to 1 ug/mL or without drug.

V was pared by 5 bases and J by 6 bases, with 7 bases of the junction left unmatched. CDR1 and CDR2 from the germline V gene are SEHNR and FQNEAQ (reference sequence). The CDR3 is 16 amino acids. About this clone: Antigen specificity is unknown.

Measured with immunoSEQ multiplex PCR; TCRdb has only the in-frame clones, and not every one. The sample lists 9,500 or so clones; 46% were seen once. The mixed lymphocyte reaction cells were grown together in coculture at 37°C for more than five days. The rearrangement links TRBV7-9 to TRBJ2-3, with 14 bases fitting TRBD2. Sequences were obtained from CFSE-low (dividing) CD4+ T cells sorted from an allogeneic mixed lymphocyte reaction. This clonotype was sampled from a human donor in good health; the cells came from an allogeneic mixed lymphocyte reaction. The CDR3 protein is CASSQGLAGARDTQYF. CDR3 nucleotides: TGTGCCAGCAGCCAGGGACTAGCGGGAGCAAGGGATACGCAGTATTTT.